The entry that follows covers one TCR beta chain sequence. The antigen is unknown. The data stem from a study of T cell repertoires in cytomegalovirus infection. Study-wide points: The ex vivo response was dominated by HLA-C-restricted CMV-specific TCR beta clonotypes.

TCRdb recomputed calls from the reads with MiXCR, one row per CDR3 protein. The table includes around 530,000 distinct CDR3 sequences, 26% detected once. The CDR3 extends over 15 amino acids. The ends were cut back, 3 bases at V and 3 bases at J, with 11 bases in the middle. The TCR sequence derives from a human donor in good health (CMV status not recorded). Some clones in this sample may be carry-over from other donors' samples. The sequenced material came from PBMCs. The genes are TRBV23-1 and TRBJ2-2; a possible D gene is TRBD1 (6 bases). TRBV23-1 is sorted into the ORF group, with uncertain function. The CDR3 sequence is CASSHIRQDTGELFF. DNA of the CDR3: TGCGCCAGCAGTCACATCCGACAGGACACCGGGGAGCTGTTTTTT.